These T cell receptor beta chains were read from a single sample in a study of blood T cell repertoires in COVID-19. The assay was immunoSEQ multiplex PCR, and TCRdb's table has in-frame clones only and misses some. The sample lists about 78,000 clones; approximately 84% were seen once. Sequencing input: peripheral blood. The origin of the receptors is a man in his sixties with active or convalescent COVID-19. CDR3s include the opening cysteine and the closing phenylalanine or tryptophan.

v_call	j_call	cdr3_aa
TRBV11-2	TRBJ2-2	CASSFWRPEKTGELFF
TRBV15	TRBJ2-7	CATSRDSPTGSSYEQYF
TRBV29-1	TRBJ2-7	CSVSRLAGLYYEQYF
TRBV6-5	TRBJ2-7	CASSSRQTRSSYEQYF
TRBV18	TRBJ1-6	CASSRDRQGNSPLHF
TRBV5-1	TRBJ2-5	CASSLASGGPGETQYF
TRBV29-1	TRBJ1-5	CSVGTGRGGNQPQHF
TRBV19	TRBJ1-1	CASSSHRGTEAFF
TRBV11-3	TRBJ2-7	CASSLAATGSYEQYF
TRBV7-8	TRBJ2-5	CASSPPRRLAGIQETQYF
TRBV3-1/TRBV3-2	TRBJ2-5	CASSQLGQAGETQYF
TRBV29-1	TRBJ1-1	CSTGTGGAFF
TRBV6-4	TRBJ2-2	CASSRLGLYTGELFF
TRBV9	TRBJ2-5	CASSGTGVQETQYF
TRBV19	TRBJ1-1	CASSIQREVNTEAFF
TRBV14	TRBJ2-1	CASSRSGSGAYNEQFF
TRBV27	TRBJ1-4	CASSYSQGAREKLFF
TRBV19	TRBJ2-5	CASTGGAQETQYF
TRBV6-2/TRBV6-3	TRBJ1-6	CASSYTGENSPLHF
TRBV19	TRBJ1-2	CASSIQGDYGYTF
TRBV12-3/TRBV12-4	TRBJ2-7	CASSYRPTEQYF
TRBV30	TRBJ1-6	CAWSVRWNSPLHF
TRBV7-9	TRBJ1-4	CASSLGDRGANEKLFF
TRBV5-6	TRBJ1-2	CASSRQGRNYGYTF
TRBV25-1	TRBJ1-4	CASSSTQGALRF
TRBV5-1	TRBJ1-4	CASSSQGQPNEKLFF
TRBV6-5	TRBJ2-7	CASSSADRVSYEQYF
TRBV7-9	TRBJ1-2	CASSLAMDRVDGYTF
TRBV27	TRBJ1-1	CASTWRPTSRLHTEAFF
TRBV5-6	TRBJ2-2	CASSGRVGRTGELFF
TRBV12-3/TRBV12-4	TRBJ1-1	CASSLTGRTEAFF
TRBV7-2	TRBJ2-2	CASSFSGNTGELFF
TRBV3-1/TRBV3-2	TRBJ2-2	CASSQKTGAGELFF
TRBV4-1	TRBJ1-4	CASSQVRSEKLFF
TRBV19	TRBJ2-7	CASTPAGDWSYEQYF
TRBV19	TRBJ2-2	CASRPGQLNTGELFF
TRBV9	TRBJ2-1	CASTWGSGGASEQFF
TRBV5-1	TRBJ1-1	CASSPSGQGARNTEAFF
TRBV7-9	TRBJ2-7	CASSARQGTSSYEQYF
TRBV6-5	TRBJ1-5	CASSYGGASNQPQHF
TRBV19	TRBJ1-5	CASSMEGYNQPQHF
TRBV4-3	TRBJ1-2	CASSPKAGQGRGYTF
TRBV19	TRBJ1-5	CASSSDRVGNQPQHF
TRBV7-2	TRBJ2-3	CASSFKRGGQDTQYF
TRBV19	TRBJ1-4	CASSNQAGREKLFF
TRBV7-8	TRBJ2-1	CASSPRASNEQFF